Below, one T cell receptor beta chain is given with its context. The antigen remains undetermined. These data come from a study of STAT3 mutations in large granular lymphocyte leukemia. The assay was immunoSEQ multiplex PCR, and TCRdb's table has in-frame clones only and misses some. The sample gives roughly 29,000 clones, about 83% of which show up once; 30% is in the top ten. Study conclusions and caveats: At least one immunodominant TCR beta clonotype appeared in every T-cell large granular lymphocyte leukemia patient.

CDR3 length equals 12 residues. Germline V CDR1 and CDR2: MDHEN, SYDVKM. V was pared by 5 bases and J by 1 base, with 6 bases between. The TCR originated in a woman aged 45-59 years with T-cell large granular lymphocyte leukemia. Some clones in this sample may be carry-over from other donors' samples. Sequencing was done on a sample of peripheral blood mononuclear cells. The chain carries TRBV28 and TRBJ2-7, with D hard to call. The DNA for the CDR3 is TGTGCCAGCAGTATCCTATCCTACGAGCAGTACTTC. This encodes CASSILSYEQYF.